This T cell receptor beta chain derives from a study of cytomegalovirus exposure and HLA in healthy donors. Overall study: Approximately 190 million T cells yielded approximately 110 million unique TCR beta sequences in earlier analysis. General observations from the study: Most TCR sequences were seen very rarely across donors, but some public TCRs occurred in many.

Whereas donors were nominally healthy upon sampling, unrecorded immune exposures were probable. Researchers ran the PCR with 60 Vbeta and 13 Jbeta primers. Only in-frame clones appear in the TCRdb table, and some are missing; sequencing was by immunoSEQ multiplex PCR. The sample shows around 200,000 clones, about 80% of them seen only once. Turning to this clone: Antigen unknown. A junction end diverges from the germline sequence, so it may reflect a read error.

The CDR3 contains 13 residues. Germline V lookup: CDR1 SEHNR, CDR2 FQNEAQ (reference sequence). This TCR derives from a man in his forties in good health and CMV-seronegative. The chain carries TRBV7-9 and TRBJ2-7, with 7 bases lining up with TRBD2. The sequencing sample was made of PBMCs. The CDR3 sequence: CSSSLGRAYEQYF. The CDR3 DNA is TGTTCCAGCAGCTTAGGGAGGGCCTACGAGCAGTACTTC.